This TCR beta chain comes out of a study of CD8+ T cells in alopecia areata. RNA was extracted and reverse transcribed into cDNA as the sequencing template. Only in-frame clones appear in the TCRdb table, and some are missing; sequencing was by immunoSEQ multiplex PCR. The sample lists around 200,000 clones, roughly 50% occurring once. CDR1 and CDR2 from the germline V gene are MNHEY and SMNVEV (reference sequence). With V trimmed by 2 bases and J by 4 bases, 1 base remained unmatched. The CDR3 length is 14 residues. As to treatment: oral pan-JAK inhibitor, 5-10 mg twice daily. Sequences were derived from CD8+ T cells sorted from blood, sampled at week 24, from a patient treated with tofacitinib. The rearrangement links TRBV27 to TRBJ2-7, with 11 bases identical to TRBD2. The receptor was derived from a human donor with alopecia areata. The CDR3 DNA reads as TGTGCCAGCAGTTTACTAGCGGGGGGATACGAGCAGTACTTC. Amino acid sequence: CASSLLAGGYEQYF.